This T cell receptor (beta chain) was retrieved from a study of CD8 T cells in Susac syndrome. With respect to this clonotype: As yet, its antigen is unknown.

Sequencing targeted TCR beta in blood CD8+ and CD4+ T cells. Through negative isolation, CD4+ and CD8+ T cells were obtained, while TEMRA cells were enriched using FACS. RNA, at about 0.45 to 1 ug, was reverse transcribed with random hexamers. immunoSEQ multiplex PCR amplified TCR beta CDR3 across 54 Vbeta, 13 Jbeta. TCRdb ran MiXCR on the immunoSEQ multiplex PCR reads and lists one entry per CDR3 protein. The sample records 50,000 or so distinct CDR3 sequences, 93% being singletons. Study observations and caveats: Individuals included in the TCR sequencing and HLA analysis were acknowledged by the study to be relatively few in number.

Per the germline V gene, CDR1 is LGHDT and CDR2 is YNNKEL (reference sequence). This CDR3 region has 16 residues. V lost 1 base and J lost 6, with 18 bases in between. This sequence originates from a human donor with multiple sclerosis. Specimen: CD8+ T cells from PBMCs. The rearrangement joins TRBV3-1 to TRBJ1-2; D perhaps matches TRBD1 (5 bases). Here the CDR3 reads CASSQGLKTGGNGYTF. The CDR3 coding sequence is TGTGCCAGCAGCCAAGGACTCAAAACGGGGGGTAATGGCTACACCTTC.